Listed below are T cell receptor beta chains from one sample, sequenced in a study of blood T cells in healthy people across ages. Each CDR3 protein is one row after TCRdb ran MiXCR on the 5' RACE reads. This table has 710,000 or so distinct CDR3 sequences, over 20% appearing once. The sequenced sample consisted of blood. The source is a man in his sixties or seventies in good health. Both conserved end residues are part of each CDR3. A D gene is named only where the DNA matches it firmly. Not all rows give a size; the values are once, few, many and, for expanded clones, a class.

V gene,J gene,clone size,D gene,CDR3 DNA,CDR3 protein
TRBV3-1,TRBJ2-3,few,.,TGTGCCAGCAGCCGCGGGACTCCAACAGATACGCAGTATTTT,CASSRGTPTDTQYF
TRBV4-1,TRBJ1-4,.,.,TGCGCCAGCAGCCAAGACTGGGGAAGGGGGGTGAAACTGTTTTTT,CASSQDWGRGVKLFF
TRBV20-1,TRBJ2-1,few,TRBD2,TGCAGAGCTAGCGGGAAAGGCAATGAGCAGTTCTTC,CRASGKGNEQFF
TRBV12-3/TRBV12-4,TRBJ2-7,.,TRBD1,TGTGCCGGCAGACCAGAGACAGGGGCCCACGAGCAGTACTTC,CAGRPETGAHEQYF
TRBV29-1,TRBJ2-7,few,.,TGCAGCGCCGCGAAAAAGTACGAGCAGTACTTC,CSAAKKYEQYF
TRBV11-2,TRBJ2-3,.,TRBD2,TGTGCCAGCAGCTTAGTACGGGGGGGGAACACAGATACGCAGTATTTT,CASSLVRGGNTDTQYF
TRBV7-9,TRBJ1-1,.,TRBD1,TGTGCCAGCAGTTCTAGATGGACAGGGGGCGCGAGGACTGAAGCTTTCTTT,CASSSRWTGGARTEAFF
TRBV4-3,TRBJ2-3,few,TRBD2,TGCGCCAGCAGCGCGGCCTTTAGCGGGAGGGCGGGAGATACGCAGTATTTT,CASSAAFSGRAGDTQYF
TRBV30,TRBJ2-3,.,TRBD2,TGTGCCTGGAGTGTTAGCGGGAGAACAGATACGCAGTATTTT,CAWSVSGRTDTQYF
TRBV7-2,TRBJ2-1,.,TRBD2,TGTGCCAGCACCTTAGCGGGGGGGTACAATGAGCAGTTCTTC,CASTLAGGYNEQFF
TRBV12-3/TRBV12-4,TRBJ1-2,.,.,TGTGCCAGCAGCCCGGACATTGGGAACTATGGCTACACCTTC,CASSPDIGNYGYTF
TRBV25-1,TRBJ2-6,.,.,TGTGCCAGCAGCAAGGGGGCCAACGTCCTGACTTTC,CASSKGANVLTF
TRBV5-1,TRBJ1-2,few,TRBD1,TGCGCCAGCAGCTGGGGACAGGGGGTAGATGGCTACACCTTC,CASSWGQGVDGYTF
TRBV2,TRBJ1-4,.,.,TGTGCCAGCAGGCAGGGGATGGGAAAACTGTTTTTT,CASRQGMGKLFF
TRBV2,TRBJ2-2,few,TRBD2,TGTGCCAGCATCCCGGGACTAGCGGGAGGCGGGGAGCTGTTTTTT,CASIPGLAGGGELFF
TRBV6-1,TRBJ2-3,.,.,TGTGCCAGCCAGGACCTCGTAGATACGCAGTATTTT,CASQDLVDTQYF
TRBV6-6,TRBJ1-1,many,.,TGTGCCAGCAGGCGGACAGTGAACACTGAAGCTTTCTTT,CASRRTVNTEAFF
TRBV4-3,TRBJ2-3,.,.,TGCGCCAGCAGCCAAGTATGGGGGGCGAGCACAGATACGCAGTATTTT,CASSQVWGASTDTQYF
TRBV24-1,TRBJ2-1,.,TRBD2,TGTGCCACCAGTGCGGTGGCGGGGGGCAGGAGCTCCTACAATGAGCAGTTCTTC,CATSAVAGGRSSYNEQFF
TRBV29-1,TRBJ2-3,few,TRBD2,TGCAGCGTTACTGAGCGGGGCCTGCTCGATACGCAGTATTTT,CSVTERGLLDTQYF
TRBV4-2,TRBJ2-7,few,.,TGTGCCAGCAGCCAAGATCTTCACGAACAGTACTTC,CASSQDLHEQYF
TRBV6-2/TRBV6-3,TRBJ2-1,.,.,TGTGCCAGCAGTTACAACTGGCCGACCTACAATGAGCAGTTCTTC,CASSYNWPTYNEQFF
TRBV20-1,TRBJ2-1,.,TRBD2,TGCAGTGCGCTCGGGGGGGGAGTACTGATGGATGAGCAGTTCTTC,CSALGGGVLMDEQFF
TRBV12-3/TRBV12-4,TRBJ1-2,few,.,TGTGCCAGCAGTTTCGAGCCCTTATCCAACTATGGCTACACCTTC,CASSFEPLSNYGYTF
TRBV20-1,TRBJ2-1,.,.,TGCAGTGCTAGGGGCCGGACGCAGTTCTTC,CSARGRTQFF
TRBV5-1,TRBJ2-1,few,.,TGCGCCAGCAGCGAACAGCATATTTTAGTCGATGAGCAGTTCTTC,CASSEQHILVDEQFF
TRBV5-1,TRBJ2-1,once,.,TGCGCCAGCAGCTTGATTCCACGGGACACACAGTTCTTC,CASSLIPRDTQFF
TRBV7-9,TRBJ1-1,few,.,TGTGCCAGCAGCTTAATGGCGGTAGCTTTCTTT,CASSLMAVAFF
TRBV12-3/TRBV12-4,TRBJ1-2,few,TRBD1,TGTGCCAGCAGTTTGGACAGGGGGTGGGATGGCTACACCTTC,CASSLDRGWDGYTF
TRBV20-1,TRBJ2-3,few,TRBD1,TGCAGTGCTATGCTCGGTGGACAGGGACCAGATACGCAGTATTTT,CSAMLGGQGPDTQYF
TRBV7-9,TRBJ2-5,few,TRBD1,TGTGCCAGCACCTCACTGGGGACAGTCCAAGAGACCCAGTACTTC,CASTSLGTVQETQYF
TRBV29-1,TRBJ2-3,few,TRBD2,TGCAGCGTAGGGAGCGGGGGCACAGATACGCAGTATTTT,CSVGSGGTDTQYF
TRBV9,TRBJ2-4,few,TRBD2,TGTGCCAGCAGCCCCATCGGGGGAGCGGGAGGGAAAAACATTCAGTACTTC,CASSPIGGAGGKNIQYF
TRBV14,TRBJ1-2,.,.,TGTGCCAGCAGCCAAGGTCTCCCCCGCTATGGCTACATCTTC,CASSQGLPRYGYIF
TRBV19,TRBJ1-2,few,.,TGTGCCAGTAGTAATGACGGAAGCCCCTATGGCTACACCTTC,CASSNDGSPYGYTF
TRBV29-1,TRBJ1-1,.,TRBD1,TGCAGCGTTGAAACAGGGGCAAGGGCTGAAGCTTTCTTT,CSVETGARAEAFF
TRBV7-9,TRBJ1-5,.,TRBD1,TGTGCCAGCAGCCGGACAGGGGATGGCAATCAGCCCCAGCATTTT,CASSRTGDGNQPQHF
TRBV7-9,TRBJ2-2,few,.,TGTGCCAGCAGCGCCGGCGAGTACGGGGAGCTGTTTTTT,CASSAGEYGELFF
TRBV5-5,TRBJ2-3,.,TRBD1,TGTGCCAGCAGCTTGAAGAAGGGGGCTGGGGGCACAGATACGCAGTATTTT,CASSLKKGAGGTDTQYF
TRBV6-6,TRBJ1-5,.,TRBD1,TGTGCCAGCAGCCTGACAGGGATGAGGAGCAATCAGCCCCAGCATTTT,CASSLTGMRSNQPQHF
TRBV7-9,TRBJ2-5,few,.,TGTGCCAGCAGAAGGGACTTCCAAGAGACCCAGTACTTC,CASRRDFQETQYF
TRBV7-9,TRBJ2-1,few,TRBD2,TGTGCCAGCAGCTCCACTGGCGGGAGTTTCATTGAGCAGTTCTTC,CASSSTGGSFIEQFF
TRBV12-3/TRBV12-4,TRBJ2-5,many,.,TGTGCCAGCAGGCGGGACACCCAAGAGACCCAGTACTTC,CASRRDTQETQYF
TRBV5-1,TRBJ2-5,few,.,TGCGCCAGCAGCTTTTTGGACCAAGAGACCCAGTACTTC,CASSFLDQETQYF
TRBV20-1,TRBJ2-3,many,.,TGCAGTGCTAGAGGTGACGGTAGCACAGATACGCAGTATTTT,CSARGDGSTDTQYF